The 3 T cell receptor beta chains given below trace back to one sample, sequenced in a study of blood T cell dynamics during melanoma immunotherapy. Sequencing was performed with immunoSEQ multiplex PCR; in TCRdb, only in-frame clones are kept and a portion is missing. The table has 9,500 or so clones, less than 90% seen once. Time point specified: pre-treatment baseline. Sequencing was performed on blood, taken from a patient treated with checkpoint blockade. The source of these receptors is a human donor with melanoma.

This chain uses TRBV10-2 with TRBJ2-5; D possibly corresponds to TRBD1 (6 bases). The CDR3 is made up of 14 amino acids. The germline gives CDR1 WSHSY, CDR2 SAAADI. The V end was cut by 0 bases, the J end by 4 bases, with 9 bases between. This CDR3 reads CASSESQGRETQYF. Written as DNA, the CDR3 is TGCGCCAGCAGTGAGTCACAGGGTAGAGAGACCCAGTACTTC.

The chain carries TRBV19 and TRBJ1-4; 9 bases match TRBD1. From germline, CDR1 is LNHDA and CDR2 SQIVND (reference sequence). J gave up 4 bases and V 3 bases, and 3 bases lay outside the gene matches. CDR3 size: 15 residues. CDR3 in amino acids: CASSIYRGHNEKLFF. The CDR3 DNA sequence: TGTGCCAGTAGTATCTACAGGGGGCATAATGAAAAACTGTTTTTT.

The genes are TRBV2 and TRBJ1-2; D is undetermined. Trimming removed 8 bases at V and 2 bases at J, with 12 bases between. CDR3 length: 13 amino acids. Germline V CDR1 and CDR2: SNHLY, FYNNEI. CDR3 loop: CASGPAPNYGYTF. Here the CDR3 DNA reads TGTGCCAGCGGGCCGGCGCCCAACTATGGCTACACCTTC.